Given below is one T cell receptor (beta chain) in context. Different DNA sequences within this sample yield the same CDR3. This sample stems from a study of blood T cell repertoires in COVID-19. Study in general: From the United States, Italy and Spain came samples of acute and convalescent COVID-19.

As originally analysed: Researchers report that nucleated cell counts were estimated from reference gene primer amplification. This table comes from immunoSEQ multiplex PCR, and its TCRdb copy is limited to in-frame clones, with some not included. The V and J calls and clone size are taken from that table; D and trimming were inferred from the DNA. The sample has 25,000 to 30,000 clones; 80% to 90% are singletons. This CDR3 is built from 13 residues. V shed 6 bases and J shed 1 base, with 9 bases lying between them. Germline CDR1 is MNHEY and CDR2 is SVGAGI. This clonotype originated in a human donor in a cohort sampled during active COVID-19. Sequenced: peripheral blood. The V gene is TRBV6-5, the J gene TRBJ1-1; D perhaps matches TRBD1 (6 bases). CDR3 protein: CASSWGQNTEAFF. CDR3 DNA sequence: TGTGCCAGCAGCTGGGGACAGAACACTGAAGCTTTCTTT.